Shown below are 25 T cell receptor beta chains from a single sample sequenced in a study of control samples from healthy donors and cancer patients. Clones were read by immunoSEQ multiplex PCR, and TCRdb kept only the in-frame ones, dropping some. The table records 97,000 or so clones, about 92% of them present only once. Sequences were obtained from blood. Every receptor here comes from a young woman in good health.

This clone was seen a single time. The chain is built from TRBV27 and TRBJ2-5; D is possibly TRBD2 (6 bases). Germline CDR1 MNHEY, CDR2 SMNVEV (reference sequence). V gave up 3 bases and J gave up 5 bases, with 22 bases separating them. The CDR3 loop spans 17 amino acids. CDR3 DNA sequence: TGTGCCAGCAGTTTCAATGGTGCGGGCGCAGGGAGGGAGACCCAGTACTTC. Translation: CASSFNGAGAGRETQYF.

This chain uses TRBV10-3 with TRBJ1-1, with unresolved D. This CDR3 is 14 amino acids long. Trimming cost V 0 bases and J 1 base, with 6 bases left between them. Germline loops: CDR1 ENHRY, CDR2 SYGVKD. The chain's CDR3 is CAISESSENTEAFF. The DNA for the CDR3 is TGTGCCATCAGTGAGTCGTCGGAGAACACTGAAGCTTTCTTT.

The J gene is TRBJ2-5, the V gene TRBV11-3; no reliable D call. The CDR3 has 14 amino acids. The ends were cut back, 7 bases at V and 7 bases at J, with 19 bases in the middle. Germline V lookup: CDR1 SGHNT, CDR2 YENEEA. The chain's CDR3 is CASTTYGPKGTQYF. In DNA, the CDR3 is TGTGCCAGCACCACCTACGGGCCGAAAGGGACCCAGTACTTC.

The rearrangement links TRBV6-5 to TRBJ1-5, with a tentative D call TRBD1 (5 bases). V shed 6 bases and J shed 2 bases, with 5 bases lying between them. The CDR3 length is 12 residues. CDR1 and CDR2 (germline): MNHEY, SVGAGI. The DNA of the CDR3 is TGTGCCAGCAGACAGGGCAATCAGCCCCAGCATTTT. This codes for CASRQGNQPQHF.

The rearrangement links TRBV10-2 to TRBJ2-1; tentatively, D is TRBD2 (5 bases). This CDR3 has 15 residues. CDR1 is WSHSY, CDR2 SAAADI, per germline. Trimming cost V 3 bases and J 8 bases, with 17 bases left between them. The CDR3 nucleotides are TGCGCCAGCAGTGACAAGCGGAAGGACTCAGATGAGCAGTTCTTC. Protein product: CASSDKRKDSDEQFF.

The rearrangement links TRBV11-3 to TRBJ2-2, with 7 positions matching TRBD2. The V and J ends lost 1 base and 1 base, in that order; junction bases with no gene match: 3. The CDR3 totals 16 residues. Germline V gene lookup returns CDR1 SGHNT and CDR2 YENEEA. The CDR3 DNA sequence: TGTGCCAGCAGCTTAGGGGGACTACGGAACACCGGGGAGCTGTTTTTT. Protein sequence: CASSLGGLRNTGELFF. The whole variable domain, filled in from reference TRBV11-3 and TRBJ2-2, reads EAGVVQSPRYKIIEKKQPVAFWCNPISGHNTLYWYLQNLGQGPELLIRYENEEAVDDSQLPKDRFSAERLKGVDSTLKIQPAELGDSAVYLCASSLGGLRNTGELFFGEGSRLTVL.

The chain uses TRBV7-8 and TRBJ1-3; D is ambiguous. V was pared by 3 bases and J by 4 bases, with 10 bases between. Germline V gives CDR1 SGHVS, CDR2 FQNEAQ. This CDR3 contains 14 residues. CDR3 DNA sequence: TGTGCCAGCAGCTTGGATCCGGCGGGAAACACCATATATTTT. Amino acid sequence: CASSLDPAGNTIYF.

The rearrangement uses TRBV16 and TRBJ2-2, with no clear D. The V end lost 3 bases, the J end lost 4 bases, and 9 bases lay between the germline ends. This CDR3 contains 14 residues. From germline, CDR1 is KGHSY and CDR2 FQNENV. Written as DNA, the CDR3 is TGTGCCAGCAGCCACCTCCAAGGCACCGGGGAGCTGTTTTTT. Its translation: CASSHLQGTGELFF.

CDR3 sequence: CASSHVYTGELFF. As DNA, the CDR3 is TGTGCCAGCAGCCATGTCTACACCGGGGAGCTGTTTTTT. The J gene is TRBJ2-2, the V gene TRBV5-6, with D unresolved. With 4 bases removed from V and 3 bases from J, the gap between germline ends came to 7 bases. The CDR3 runs to 13 residues. CDR1 SGHDT and CDR2 YYEEEE come from the germline V gene.

The V and J genes are TRBV11-3 and TRBJ1-1; D unclear. This CDR3 comprises 12 residues. V shed 5 bases and J shed 1 base, with 5 bases lying between them. CDR1 and CDR2 (germline): SGHNT, YENEEA. CDR3 nucleotide sequence: TGTGCCAGCAGCGGCGAGAACACTGAAGCTTTCTTT. Encoded protein: CASSGENTEAFF.

The chain carries TRBV6-2 or TRBV6-3 and TRBJ1-4; perhaps TRBD1 as D (5 bases). Germline V CDR1 and CDR2: MNHEY, SVGEGT. The CDR3 length is 17 residues. V lost 5 bases and J 2 bases, leaving 18 bases between the germline ends. The CDR3: CASSLSGNIRTNEKLFF. In DNA form, the CDR3 reads TGTGCCAGCAGTCTCTCAGGGAACATTCGGACTAATGAAAAACTGTTTTTT.

The rearrangement links TRBV2 to TRBJ2-7; D remains ambiguous. The CDR3 runs to 10 residues. Per germline, CDR1 SNHLY and CDR2 FYNNEI. The V and J ends lost 6 bases and 5 bases respectively, with 5 bases between them. The CDR3 region has the DNA TGTGCCAGCAGGGGAAACGAGCAGTACTTC. Its protein is CASRGNEQYF.

This clone was recorded once. This chain joins TRBV28 and TRBJ2-3; unclear D gene. Germline V gene lookup returns CDR1 MDHEN and CDR2 SYDVKM. This CDR3 spans 13 amino acids. Trimming stripped 8 bases from V and 4 bases from J, with 13 bases between. This chain's CDR3 is CASPSGFPDTQYF. CDR3 DNA sequence: TGTGCCAGCCCGTCCGGGTTCCCAGATACGCAGTATTTT.

This chain connects TRBV5-4 to TRBJ2-2; 8 nucleotides agree with TRBD1. The CDR3 has 15 residues. The V segment lost 4 bases and the J segment 2 bases; nucleotides outside the gene matches: 4. The germline V gene encodes CDR1 SGHNT and CDR2 YYREEE (reference sequence). The CDR3 is CASSLGQGNTGELFF. In DNA, the CDR3 is TGTGCCAGCAGCCTCGGACAGGGAAACACCGGGGAGCTGTTTTTT.

This chain joins TRBV4-2 and TRBJ1-5; 9 positions match TRBD1. With V trimmed by 0 bases and J by 5 bases, 8 bases remained unmatched. The CDR3 is 17 amino acids. The germline V gene has CDR1 LGHNA and CDR2 YNFKEQ. The CDR3 loop is CASSQEPQGASHQPQHF. CDR3 nucleotide sequence: TGTGCCAGCAGCCAAGAACCACAGGGGGCCTCTCATCAGCCCCAGCATTTT.

The rearrangement links TRBV27 to TRBJ1-5; 8 nucleotides match TRBD1. Germline loops: CDR1 MNHEY, CDR2 SMNVEV (reference sequence). V shed 6 bases, J shed 2 bases, and the junction held 6 bases outside the gene matches. The CDR3 runs to 15 residues. The CDR3 loop is CASRTGQAGNQPQHF. Written as DNA, the CDR3 is TGTGCCAGCAGAACGGGACAGGCAGGCAATCAGCCCCAGCATTTT.

The chain combines TRBV24-1 with TRBJ2-1; a weak D match, TRBD2 (6 bases). CDR1 is KGHDR and CDR2 is SFDVKD in the germline V gene. The CDR3 is 14 residues long. The ends were cut back, 4 bases at V and 6 bases at J, with 12 bases in the middle. The CDR3 sequence: CATSDSGTPNEQFF. CDR3 sequence (DNA): TGTGCCACCAGTGACTCCGGGACTCCCAATGAGCAGTTCTTC.

The rearrangement uses TRBV30 and TRBJ2-5; 8 nucleotides agree with TRBD2. The CDR3 is made up of 16 amino acids. Germline CDR1 GTSNPN, CDR2 SVGIG (reference sequence). V was clipped by 2 bases and J by 4 bases; unmatched bases: 12. The CDR3 sequence: CAWSPVGGGPGETQYF. Written as DNA, the CDR3 is TGTGCCTGGAGTCCGGTTGGCGGGGGGCCGGGAGAGACCCAGTACTTC.

V and J are TRBV7-6 and TRBJ2-3; the D gene is possibly TRBD1 (6 bases). CDR3 length: 14 amino acids. Germline loops: CDR1 SGHVS, CDR2 FNYEAQ. V was shortened by 9 bases and J by 2 bases, with 15 bases between the two germline ends. The CDR3 coding sequence is TGTGCCAGTTCCGCACAGGGAGACACAGATACGCAGTATTTT. Protein sequence: CASSAQGDTDTQYF.

The rearrangement uses TRBV29-1 and TRBJ1-3; 7 nucleotides match TRBD1. Per germline, CDR1 SQVTM and CDR2 ANQGSEA. V trimming: 6 bases; J trimming: 1 base; junction bases outside the gene matches: 12. This CDR3 comprises 16 residues. The CDR3 DNA is TGCAGCGTAAAAAGGGACAGCATTAATTCTGGAAACACCATATATTTT. This gives the protein CSVKRDSINSGNTIYF.

The chain uses TRBV23-1 and TRBJ2-3; maybe TRBD1 (5 bases). TRBV23-1 is sorted into the ORF group, with uncertain function. V shed 2 bases and J shed 1 base, with 10 bases lying between them. There are 15 residues in the CDR3. The CDR3 reads CASSQVQGCTDTQYF. The CDR3 DNA is TGCGCCAGCAGTCAAGTGCAGGGTTGCACAGATACGCAGTATTTT.

The V call is TRBV30, the J call TRBJ2-1; 9 bases are shared with TRBD1. This CDR3 has 14 amino acids. Germline V lookup: CDR1 GTSNPN, CDR2 SVGIG (reference sequence). After removal of 3 bases from V and 7 bases from J, the junction contained 7 bases not matched to a gene. The CDR3 coding sequence is TGTGCCTGGAGCCGGGACAGGGTGATAAATGAGCAGTTCTTC. This encodes CAWSRDRVINEQFF.

This sequence joins TRBV4-1 and TRBJ2-2; D is perhaps TRBD1 (6 bases). Trimming removed 0 bases at V and 0 bases at J, with 8 bases between. Germline V lookup: CDR1 MGHRA, CDR2 YSYEKL. This CDR3 contains 16 residues. The CDR3 nucleotides are TGCGCCAGCAGCCAAGAGGGGACATCGAACACCGGGGAGCTGTTTTTT. This translates into CASSQEGTSNTGELFF.

This clone was observed a handful of times. V is TRBV5-1 and J is TRBJ2-5, with TRBD1 as a possible D gene (5 bases). In germline, CDR1 is SGHRS, CDR2 YFSETQ. The V end was cut by 5 bases, the J end by 5 bases, with 19 bases between. The CDR3 spans 15 residues. Here the CDR3 DNA reads TGCGCCAGCAGACAGGCACTATTGGGTTCGGAGACCCAGTACTTC. Its translation: CASRQALLGSETQYF.

The rearrangement links TRBV5-6 to TRBJ2-5; D uncertain. The V end was cut by 4 bases, the J end by 1 base, with 8 bases between. The germline V gene has CDR1 SGHDT and CDR2 YYEEEE. The CDR3 sequence is 13 residues long. CDR3 region: CASSRYPQETQYF. CDR3 DNA sequence: TGTGCCAGCAGCCGATACCCCCAAGAGACCCAGTACTTC.